The 27 T cell receptor beta chains listed next were all sequenced from one sample in a study of blood T cell repertoires in COVID-19 (dated by TCRdb to the early 2020s). The library was prepared using the immunoSEQ multiplex PCR assay. The table was pulled from immuneACCESS by TCRdb, which kept in-frame rearrangements only. Such tables lose some clones; where checked, under half of the loss comes from unresolved V genes, and the rest has no known cause. The sample has about 190,000 clones on record, about 85% of them singletons. The top ten constitute about 1% of the sample. The sequenced material came from peripheral blood. The receptor set was obtained from a man aged 25 to 40 with acute or convalescent COVID-19.

The chain carries TRBV2 and TRBJ2-5, with 14 bases aligning to TRBD2. CDR3 size: 13 residues. Per germline, CDR1 SNHLY and CDR2 FYNNEI. V was clipped by 8 bases and J by 5 bases; unmatched bases: 1. This CDR3 is CASRTSGGETQYF. For the CDR3, the DNA is TGTGCCAGCCGGACTAGCGGGGGGGAGACCCAGTACTTC.

The chain is built from TRBV24-1 and TRBJ2-1; the match to TRBD2 covers 7 bases. The CDR3 contains 18 residues. CDR1 is KGHDR, CDR2 SFDVKD, per germline. J gave up 10 bases and V 0 bases, and 17 bases lay outside the gene matches. CDR3 sequence (DNA): TGTGCCACCAGTGATTTGCCCACCTCGCGGGAGCGACTTGGGGAGCAGTTCTTC. It specifies CATSDLPTSRERLGEQFF.

A single count supports this clone. The gene calls are TRBV6-5 and TRBJ2-3, with D possibly TRBD2 on 5 matching bases. The V end was cut by 8 bases, the J end by 6 bases, with 6 bases between. Per germline, CDR1 MNHEY and CDR2 SVGAGI. The CDR3 extends over 10 amino acids. For the CDR3, the DNA is TGTGCCAGCCGAGGGGATACGCAGTATTTT. It translates to CASRGDTQYF.

CDR3 residues: CASSPPVATGVQDGYTF. The CDR3 nucleotides read TGTGCCAGCTCACCACCGGTGGCGACAGGAGTTCAGGATGGCTACACCTTC. V and J are TRBV18 and TRBJ1-2, with D possibly matching TRBD1 (6 bases). This CDR3 region has 17 residues. Looked up from germline, CDR1 is KGHSH and CDR2 is LQKENI. The ends were cut back, 0 bases at V and 6 bases at J, with 20 bases in the middle. The complete variable domain, with remaining parts taken from reference TRBV18 and TRBJ1-2, reads NAGVMQNPRHLVRRRGQEARLRCSPMKGHSHVYWYRQLPEEGLKFMVYLQKENIIDESGMPKERFSAEFPKEGPSILRIQQVVRGDSAAYFCASSPPVATGVQDGYTFGSGTRLTVV.

The CDR3 protein is CASSPDSGNQPQHF. Here the CDR3 DNA reads TGTGCCAGCAGCCCAGACTCAGGGAATCAGCCCCAGCATTTT. V gene TRBV7-9 combines with J gene TRBJ1-5; TRBD1 might be the D (5 bases). From germline, CDR1 is SEHNR and CDR2 FQNEAQ (reference sequence). There are 14 residues in the CDR3. Between the trimmed V and J ends, which lost 5 bases and 4 bases, there was a span of 12 bases.

The chain carries TRBV27 and TRBJ2-7, with D unresolved. This CDR3 is built from 15 residues. Trimming stripped 0 bases from V and 4 bases from J, with 13 bases between. Germline V CDR1 and CDR2: MNHEY, SMNVEV (reference sequence). The CDR3 sequence: CASSLSQLESYEQYF. CDR3 bases: TGTGCCAGCAGTTTATCTCAGCTAGAAAGTTACGAGCAGTACTTC.

This sequence joins TRBV2 and TRBJ1-4; 8 bases are a match to TRBD1. V trimming: 6 bases; J trimming: 4 bases; junction bases outside the gene matches: 4. The CDR3 has 14 amino acids. Germline V gene sequence: CDR1 SNHLY, CDR2 FYNNEI. CDR3 in amino acids: CASSRQGINEKLFF. In DNA, the CDR3 is TGTGCCAGCAGCCGACAGGGGATTAATGAAAAACTGTTTTTT.

This chain joins TRBV5-4 and TRBJ2-7, with D possibly being TRBD2 (5 bases). CDR1 SGHNT and CDR2 YYREEE come from the germline V gene (reference sequence). The CDR3 is made up of 16 amino acids. V lost 3 bases to trimming and J lost 5 bases, with 21 bases between them. The DNA of the CDR3 is TGTGCCAGCAGCTCGGATATTGCTGCTAGCTTGAACGAGCAGTACTTC. It yields the protein CASSSDIAASLNEQYF.

This chain joins TRBV3-1 (or the pseudogene TRBV3-2) and TRBJ2-2; D is perhaps TRBD1 (6 bases). Germline CDR1 and CDR2: LGHDT and YNNKEL (reference sequence). The V gene lost 1 base and the J gene lost 1 base, with 10 bases spanning the gap. The CDR3 loop spans 16 amino acids. CDR3: CASSQGWGRNTGELFF. CDR3 DNA sequence: TGTGCCAGCAGCCAAGGGTGGGGGCGGAACACCGGGGAGCTGTTTTTT.

This clone was seen only a few times. The chain employs TRBV7-2 and TRBJ2-7, with 7 positions matching TRBD2. J was trimmed by 3 bases and V by 0 bases; bases with no gene match: 2. This CDR3 is 14 amino acids long. Germline CDR1 and CDR2: SGHTA and FQGNSA. CDR3 residues: CASSLAGGSYEQYF. CDR3 nucleotide sequence: TGTGCCAGCAGCTTAGCAGGCGGGAGCTACGAGCAGTACTTC.

The chain recombines TRBV7-9 with TRBJ1-4; a weak D match, TRBD1 (6 bases). The length of the CDR3 is 17 residues. Germline V gene data show CDR1 as SEHNR and CDR2 as FQNEAQ (reference sequence). The V and J ends lost 1 base and 8 bases respectively, with 20 bases between them. CDR3 coding DNA: TGTGCCAGCAGCTTAGTGTCTACAGGGTCTCTACACGAAAAACTGTTTTTT. Its translation is CASSLVSTGSLHEKLFF.

The chain has TRBV7-9 and TRBJ2-3; possibly TRBD2 for D (5 bases). Germline V gives CDR1 SEHNR, CDR2 FQNEAQ (reference sequence). The CDR3 has 15 residues. The V gene lost 5 bases and the J gene lost 0 bases, with 12 bases spanning the gap. CDR3 nucleotides: TGTGCCAGCAGCCCCCGGGGTCCTAGCACAGATACGCAGTATTTT. Its protein is CASSPRGPSTDTQYF. The whole variable domain, remainder taken from reference TRBV7-9 and TRBJ2-3, is DTGVSQNPRHKITKRGQNVTFRCDPISEHNRLYWYRQTLGQGPEFLTYFQNEAQLEKSRLLSDRFSAERPKGSFSTLEIQRTEQGDSAMYLCASSPRGPSTDTQYFGPGTRLTVL.

The chain couples TRBV5-5 to TRBJ1-1, with a tentative D call TRBD1 (6 bases). The CDR3 is made up of 15 amino acids. Germline V lookup: CDR1 SGHKS, CDR2 YYEKEE (reference sequence). The V gene lost 7 bases and the J gene lost 3 bases, with 19 bases spanning the gap. The CDR3 loop is CASRGGGGVYTEAFF. The DNA of the CDR3 is TGTGCCAGCCGCGGGGGAGGGGGAGTCTACACTGAAGCTTTCTTT. Together with reference TRBV5-5 and TRBJ1-1, the CDR3 gives the full variable domain: DAGVTQSPTHLIKTRGQQVTLRCSPISGHKSVSWYQQVLGQGPQFIFQYYEKEERGRGNFPDRFSARQFPNYSSELNVNALLLGDSALYLCASRGGGGVYTEAFFGQGTRLTVV.

The chain has TRBV6-6 and TRBJ1-6, with D unresolved. The CDR3 sequence is 13 residues long. V gave up 7 bases and J gave up 7 bases, with 11 bases separating them. Germline values: CDR1 MNHNY, CDR2 SVGAGI (reference sequence). CDR3 bases: TGTGCCAGCACCGGCAGGTCGAATTCACCCCTCCACTTT. This gives the protein CASTGRSNSPLHF.

The CDR3 here is CASSEGQRVYGYTF. The DNA of the CDR3 is TGCGCCAGCAGCGAGGGACAGAGGGTCTATGGCTACACCTTC. The genes are TRBV5-1 and TRBJ1-2; TRBD1 matches at 7 bases. The CDR3 is 14 amino acids. The ends lost 4 bases at V and 4 bases at J; junction bases unmatched: 7. The germline V gene has CDR1 SGHRS and CDR2 YFSETQ.

The J gene is TRBJ2-7, the V gene TRBV2; the match to TRBD1 covers 10 bases. With 6 bases clipped from V and 7 bases from J, the junction kept 9 bases outside the gene matches. Germline loops: CDR1 SNHLY, CDR2 FYNNEI. The CDR3 extends over 14 amino acids. This chain's CDR3 is CASSMTGGRREQYF. As DNA, the CDR3 is TGTGCCAGCAGCATGACAGGGGGCCGGAGGGAGCAGTACTTC.

The V call is TRBV5-4, the J call TRBJ2-1; possibly TRBD2 for D (6 bases). The CDR3 runs to 16 residues. From germline, CDR1 is SGHNT and CDR2 YYREEE (reference sequence). The V end was cut by 1 base, the J end by 8 bases, with 19 bases between. CDR3 sequence (DNA): TGTGCCAGCAGCTTGACGGAAGCTAGCGTTAGATATGAGCAGTTCTTC. It translates to CASSLTEASVRYEQFF. The variable domain in full, completed from reference TRBV5-4 and TRBJ2-1, reads ETGVTQSPTHLIKTRGQQVTLRCSSQSGHNTVSWYQQALGQGPQFIFQYYREEENGRGNFPPRFSGLQFPNYSSELNVNALELDDSALYLCASSLTEASVRYEQFFGPGTRLTVL.

The chain has TRBV6-5 and TRBJ2-2; D is perhaps TRBD2 (5 bases). The CDR3 runs 15 residues. V shed 8 bases and J shed 3 bases, with 16 bases lying between them. Germline V lookup: CDR1 MNHEY, CDR2 SVGAGI. CDR3 amino acids: CASQRVLRDTGELFF. In nucleotides, the CDR3 is TGTGCCAGCCAGAGGGTGCTAAGGGACACCGGGGAGCTGTTTTTT.

This chain connects TRBV6-4 to TRBJ2-1; 10 nucleotides line up with TRBD1. The germline V gene has CDR1 MRHNA and CDR2 SNTAGT. The CDR3 is 14 residues long. V lost 6 bases and J lost 6; bases outside the gene matches: 5. CDR3 nucleotide sequence: TGTGCCAGCAGGCGGGACAGGGGTTTCAATGAGCAGTTCTTC. As protein: CASRRDRGFNEQFF.

A note on this clone: The junction and the germline gene differ at one end; a read error may be behind it. The chain is built from TRBV20-1 and TRBJ2-1; TRBD1 is a possible D gene (6 bases). The CDR3 extends over 11 amino acids. Germline lookup yields CDR1 DFQATT and CDR2 SNEGSKA (reference sequence). CDR3 loop: CSAREGTSYVF. CDR3 DNA: TGCAGTGCTAGAGAGGGGACATCTTATGTCTTC.

This chain uses TRBV6-5 with TRBJ2-7, with a possible D match to TRBD1 (6 bases). The V end was cut by 6 bases, the J end by 2 bases, with 17 bases between. This CDR3 has 15 residues. Germline CDR1 reads MNHEY; CDR2 reads SVGAGI. CDR3 in amino acids: CASSHIQGFPYEQYF. DNA of the CDR3: TGTGCCAGCAGCCATATACAGGGATTCCCCTACGAGCAGTACTTC.

This rearrangement joins TRBV12-3 or TRBV12-4 to TRBJ2-2, with D unresolved. V was pared by 6 bases and J by 5 bases, with 10 bases between. The CDR3 is made up of 13 amino acids. CDR3 bases: TGTGCCAGCAGCCTCAGGTGGACCGGGGAGCTGTTTTTT. Amino acid sequence: CASSLRWTGELFF.

The chain links TRBV18 to TRBJ1-6, with D perhaps TRBD1 (6 bases). The V gene's germline CDR1 is KGHSH and CDR2 LQKENI. V shed 6 bases and J shed 10 bases, with 19 bases lying between them. CDR3 size: 15 residues. The CDR3 sequence is CASSQYDRLESPLHF. The CDR3 DNA is TGTGCCAGCTCCCAGTATGACAGGTTGGAATCACCCCTCCACTTT.

The rearrangement uses TRBV20-1 and TRBJ1-2, with D possibly TRBD1 on 5 matching bases. V lost 3 bases and J 8 bases, leaving 10 bases between the germline ends. The CDR3 is made up of 11 amino acids. The V gene's germline CDR1 is DFQATT and CDR2 SNEGSKA (reference sequence). CDR3 amino acids: CSASTGTGYTF. The CDR3, as DNA: TGCAGTGCTAGCACAGGCACAGGCTACACCTTC.

The chain employs TRBV9 and TRBJ1-4, with a tentative D call TRBD1 (6 bases). There are 16 residues in the CDR3. The germline gives CDR1 SGDLS, CDR2 YYNGEE. Trimming took 3 bases from V and 7 from J, leaving 19 bases between them. This CDR3 is CASSDPTGPRGEKLFF. CDR3 DNA: TGTGCCAGCAGCGATCCGACAGGTCCCAGAGGTGAAAAACTGTTTTTT.

This clone was seen a single time. Because the CDR3's place on the DNA is in doubt, the DNA is left out and the CDR3 is given as listed by TCRdb. V usage is TRBV28 and J usage is TRBJ2-2; TRBD2, as called in the table, went unchecked against the DNA. The CDR3 has 15 amino acids, counting both end residues. Germline V CDR1 and CDR2: MDHEN, SYDVKM. Here the CDR3 reads CASSFSPSQPGSCFF.

The chain's CDR3 is CSSHRGQGSYNEQFF. Written as DNA, the CDR3 is TGCAGCTCCCACAGGGGGCAAGGCTCCTACAATGAGCAGTTCTTC. This chain joins TRBV29-1 and TRBJ2-1, with 9 positions matching TRBD1. This CDR3 region has 15 residues. V lost 8 bases, J lost 0 bases, and 8 bases stayed unmatched. From germline, CDR1 is SQVTM and CDR2 ANQGSEA.